Here is one T cell receptor (beta chain) with its context. The germline V gene has CDR1 SGHTA and CDR2 FQGNSA. Trimming took 2 bases from V and 4 from J, leaving 6 bases between them. CDR3 length equals 13 residues. The data were obtained in a study of T cell changes during pregnancy in multiple sclerosis. Here immunoSEQ multiplex PCR was the method, and the copy in TCRdb shows in-frame clones only, minus some. Among 35,000 to 55,000 clones listed, 80% to 95% were seen once. The sequencing used peripheral blood, collected in the third trimester of pregnancy. The receptor's source is a female donor with multiple sclerosis, enrolled in a pregnancy study. This chain uses TRBV7-2 with TRBJ2-1; tentative D call: TRBD1 (5 bases). CDR3 nucleotides: TGTGCCAGCAGCTTAAGACAGTACAATGAGCAGTTCTTC. It codes for CASSLRQYNEQFF.